The 9 T cell receptor beta chains below come from one sample, sequenced in a study of regulatory T cells in long-lasting Graves disease. Time point reported: newly diagnosed GD, antithyroid drugs for less than 3 months. PBMC RNA was the source of the TCR library. Sequencing libraries for TCR beta were prepared with iRepertoire HTBI primers and Arm-PCR of CDR3 regions. In TCRdb, the multiplex PCR reads were re-called with MiXCR into one record per CDR3 protein. The sample contains some 230,000 distinct CDR3 sequences, about 16% of which appear only once. The sample was peripheral blood mononuclear cells (PBMCs), taken at new diagnosis, from a patient treated with antithyroid drugs. These TCRs come from a female donor with Graves disease.

There are many counts of this clonotype. This sequence joins TRBV7-2 and TRBJ1-1; D is perhaps TRBD1 (5 bases). Germline-derived CDR1 and CDR2 are SGHTA and FQGNSA. Trimming removed 5 bases from V and 11 bases from J, with 24 bases in between. This CDR3 has 15 residues. In DNA form, the CDR3 reads TGTGCCAGCAGCAAAACACGCCGAGGGGCCATGGGGGCTTTCTTT. Translating gives CASSKTRRGAMGAFF.

This clonotype has ten or more counts. The chain links TRBV5-6 to TRBJ1-2, with D perhaps TRBD1 (6 bases). The CDR3 covers 16 residues. Per the germline V gene, CDR1 is SGHDT and CDR2 is YYEEEE. Trimming removed 3 bases from V and 4 bases from J, with 19 bases in between. The CDR3 bases are TGTGCCAGCAGCTACCGGGGCAGGGGAACTACCTATGGCTACACCTTC. Translation gives CASSYRGRGTTYGYTF. Supplemented by reference TRBV5-6 and TRBJ1-2, the full variable domain reads DAGVTQSPTHLIKTRGQQVTLRCSPKSGHDTVSWYQQALGQGPQFIFQYYEEEERQRGNFPDRFSGHQFPNYSSELNVNALLLGDSALYLCASSYRGRGTTYGYTFGSGTRLTVV.

This rearrangement joins TRBV28 to TRBJ2-7; D is possibly TRBD2 (6 bases). The CDR3 sequence is 15 residues long. Germline V gene sequence: CDR1 MDHEN, CDR2 SYDVKM. Trimming removed 4 bases from V and 0 bases from J, with 13 bases in between. The chain's CDR3 is CASSSPSALSYEQYF. CDR3 DNA: TGTGCCAGCAGTTCCCCTAGCGCCCTCTCCTACGAGCAGTACTTC.

The J gene is TRBJ2-4, the V gene TRBV27; 7 nucleotides agree with TRBD1. The germline V gene encodes CDR1 MNHEY and CDR2 SMNVEV (reference sequence). V lost 3 bases to trimming and J lost 7 bases; unmatched junction nucleotides: 6. The CDR3 is 14 amino acids. CDR3 in DNA: TGTGCCAGCAGTTTCTTAGGGGGCGGTAACATTCAGTACTTC. It specifies CASSFLGGGNIQYF.

Only a few counts were recorded for this clonotype. Only one base separates this from a far larger clonotype, so it likely reflects a read error. The rearrangement joins TRBV11-3 to TRBJ2-1; the D call may be TRBD1 or TRBD2 (6 bases each). V was trimmed by 5 bases and J by 6 bases, leaving 14 bases between them. CDR3 size: 14 residues. Per the germline V gene, CDR1 is SGHNT and CDR2 is YENEEA. In DNA, the CDR3 is TGTGCCAGCAGCCTAATTGAGGGGGGCAATGAGCAGTTCTTC. It yields the protein CASSLIEGGNEQFF.

This clonotype appeared many times. The chain combines TRBV11-2 with TRBJ2-7, with 11 bases lining up with TRBD2. V trimming: 6 bases; J trimming: 2 bases; junction bases outside the gene matches: 6. The CDR3 extends over 15 amino acids. CDR1 is SGHAT and CDR2 is FQNNGV in the germline V gene. DNA of the CDR3: TGTGCCAGCAGGGAAACTAGCGGGAGAGCCTACGAGCAGTACTTC. Translation gives CASRETSGRAYEQYF.

This clonotype was detected only a few times. V gene TRBV7-9 combines with J gene TRBJ2-7; TRBD1 or TRBD2 may be the D gene (5 bases each). Per germline, CDR1 SEHNR and CDR2 FQNEAQ (reference sequence). This CDR3 is built from 13 residues. Trimming shortened V by 1 base and J by 7 bases, and 11 bases separated the two germline ends. CDR3 amino acids: CASSLVSGREQYF. Written as DNA, the CDR3 is TGTGCCAGCAGCTTAGTATCAGGGAGAGAGCAGTACTTC.

This clonotype was counted many times. V and J are TRBV12-3 or TRBV12-4 and TRBJ1-5; D is perhaps TRBD1 (5 bases). The CDR3 runs to 15 residues. Trimming stripped 0 bases from V and 7 bases from J, with 13 bases between. The CDR3 region is CASSLAQGWEQPQHF. The CDR3 bases are TGTGCCAGCAGTTTAGCCCAGGGATGGGAACAGCCCCAGCATTTT.

For this clonotype: This may arise from a read error, as a much more abundant clone is one base away. V and J are TRBV10-3 and TRBJ2-3; D unresolved. The CDR3 has 13 amino acids. Trimming cost V 7 bases and J 6 bases, with 14 bases left between them. CDR1 and CDR2 (germline): ENHRY, SYGVKD. The CDR3 reads CAINERLSDTQYF. For the CDR3, the DNA is TGTGCCATCAATGAAAGGCTGAGCGATACGCAGTATTTT.